This TCR beta chain was identified during a study of Graves' ophthalmopathy and Graves' hyperthyroidism. Study outcomes and limitations: Blood contained most expanded thyroid clonotypes exceeding 0.001 frequency.

The study enrolled ophthalmopathy donors with moderate-to-severe activity, CAS ≥3, NOSPECS ≥4 and duration under 3 months. The authors amplified TCR beta CDR3 regions from RNA transcripts. Second-round multiplex PCR came after a first-round RT-PCR that employed HTBI primers. From the multiplex PCR reads, TCRdb called clonotypes with MiXCR, one entry per CDR3 protein. The table lists 650,000 to 900,000 distinct CDR3 sequences, 40% of them singletons. The length of the CDR3 is 16 residues. V lost 4 bases and J lost 1, with 17 bases in between. The V gene's germline CDR1 is SGDLS and CDR2 YYNGEE. A word on this clonotype: As yet, its antigen is unknown.

Sequencing was performed on peripheral blood. The rearrangement joins TRBV9 to TRBJ1-1, with D possibly matching TRBD1 (5 bases). This TCR derives from an adult man with Graves' ophthalmopathy. In DNA, the CDR3 is TGTGCCAGCAGCCGTTGGGCGGAGGGACCGAACACTGAAGCTTTCTTT. Its protein product is CASSRWAEGPNTEAFF. The entire variable domain, with the rest obtained from reference TRBV9 and TRBJ1-1, is as follows: DSGVTQTPKHLITATGQRVTLRCSPRSGDLSVYWYQQSLDQGLQFLIQYYNGEERAKGNILERFSAQQFPDLHSELNLSSLELGDSALYFCASSRWAEGPNTEAFFGQGTRLTVV.